This T cell receptor (beta chain) was captured in a study of blood T cells in healthy people across ages. Primed by a sample-barcoded 5' primer and a J-beta primer mix, a second PCR proceeded for roughly 6 to 12 cycles. From the 5' RACE reads, TCRdb called clonotypes with MiXCR, one entry per CDR3 protein. Among hundreds of thousands of distinct CDR3 sequences, 21% were seen once, and the ten largest hold 3% to 4%. The CDR3 sequence is 18 residues long. Trimming at V came to 0 bases and at J to 1 base, leaving 8 bases not matched to a gene. Germline CDR1 reads SGHRS; CDR2 reads YFSETQ. The sequencing sample was made of blood. The V call is TRBV5-1, the J call TRBJ2-1; the match to TRBD2 covers 9 bases. The sequence was obtained from a man between 65 and 80 years old in good health. As DNA, the CDR3 is TGCGCCAGCAGCTTGGAGGGTAGCGGGAGCTTATCCTACAATGAGCAGTTCTTC. This gives the protein CASSLEGSGSLSYNEQFF.